This T cell receptor (beta chain) was sequenced during a study of shared clonotypes between healthy human individuals. Study at large: In total, the donors were two women and a few men aged 18 to 49.

Recent vaccinations or acute infections were absent in the healthy HIV-negative adult donors. Genomic DNA for unsorted samples was obtained from tens of millions of PBMCs. The assay was carried out at the deep level. Data came from immunoSEQ multiplex PCR; TCRdb stores just in-frame clones and leaves some out. Here the sample spans approximately 470,000 clones, 81% being singletons. The specimen was PBMCs. The receptor was derived from a woman aged 40 to 55 in good health. Some clones in this sample may be carry-over from other donors' samples.

The CDR3 sequence: CATSPDPNYGYTF. The DNA of the CDR3 is TGTGCCACCTCCCCCGATCCTAACTATGGCTACACCTTC. The genes are TRBV19 and TRBJ1-2; D is ambiguous. From germline, CDR1 is LNHDA and CDR2 SQIVND (reference sequence). The CDR3 is made up of 13 amino acids. V lost 10 bases and J lost 0, with 12 bases in between. Full variable domain (missing parts from reference TRBV19 and TRBJ1-2): DGGITQSPKYLFRKEGQNVTLSCEQNLNHDAMYWYRQDPGQGLRLIYYSQIVNDFQKGDIAEGYSVSREKKESFPLTVTSAQKNPTAFYLCATSPDPNYGYTFGSGTRLTVV.